Below are 16 T cell receptor beta chains sequenced from a single sample in a study of identical twins. TCRdb ran MiXCR on the 5' RACE reads and lists one entry per CDR3 protein. The sample yields 450,000 or so distinct CDR3 sequences, approximately 15% seen once. The same specimen was also included in a second study, on yellow fever vaccine responses in identical twins.

Sequencing was done on a sample of CD4+ T cells sorted from blood. These TCRs come from a woman between 18 and 29 years old in good health.

This sequence joins TRBV5-1 and TRBJ1-2; perhaps TRBD1 as D (5 bases). Trimming removed 4 bases from V and 9 bases from J, with 19 bases in between. The CDR3 is 14 residues long. Germline CDR1 reads SGHRS; CDR2 reads YFSETQ. CDR3 coding DNA: TGCGCCAGCAGCACCGACAGACCTACGGAAAGCTACACCTTC. Amino acids: CASSTDRPTESYTF.

This clonotype was counted a few times. This chain links TRBV7-2 with TRBJ2-3, with 8 nucleotides matching TRBD2. V shed 5 bases and J 11 bases; nucleotides not matched to a gene: 15. The CDR3 totals 15 residues. Germline V lookup: CDR1 SGHTA, CDR2 FQGNSA. CDR3 DNA: TGTGCCAGCAGCCTTTTACGGGAGGGCCCGAGGAGGCAGTATTTT. Its translation: CASSLLREGPRRQYF.

V and J are TRBV7-2 and TRBJ2-5, with 8 bases matching TRBD1. The V gene's germline CDR1 is SGHTA and CDR2 FQGNSA. This CDR3 contains 18 residues. The trim removed 0 bases at V and 4 bases at J, leaving 13 bases unmatched. The CDR3 DNA reads TGTGCCAGCAGCTTAGCCCTTGGGGGCAGGGGGCGACGAGAGACCCAGTACTTC. Translated, it gives CASSLALGGRGRRETQYF.

This clonotype occurred many times. The J gene is TRBJ1-2, the V gene TRBV12-3 or TRBV12-4; weak D call: TRBD1 (5 bases). The CDR3 sequence is 12 residues long. The ends were cut back, 10 bases at V and 8 bases at J, with 17 bases in the middle. The chain's CDR3 is CAMRGMKGGYTF. DNA of the CDR3: TGTGCCATGCGGGGGATGAAAGGAGGCTACACCTTC.

This clonotype was seen repeatedly, ten times or more. The chain has TRBV5-1 and TRBJ2-3; the D gene is possibly TRBD1 (6 bases). The CDR3 runs 14 residues. Trimming removed 4 bases at V and 5 bases at J, with 14 bases between. Germline lookup yields CDR1 SGHRS and CDR2 YFSETQ. The CDR3 region is CASSPEGVEDTQYF. CDR3 nucleotide sequence: TGCGCCAGCAGCCCCGAGGGGGTTGAAGATACGCAGTATTTT.

This clonotype was counted ten times or more. This rearrangement joins TRBV3-1 to TRBJ1-4, with 8 bases aligning to TRBD1. CDR1 and CDR2 (germline): LGHDT, YNNKEL (reference sequence). With 4 bases clipped from V and 8 bases from J, the junction kept 6 bases outside the gene matches. This CDR3 has 14 amino acids. The CDR3 spells CASSLRTGSEKLFF. Here the CDR3 DNA reads TGTGCCAGCAGCCTTCGGACAGGGTCCGAAAAACTGTTTTTT.

The V gene is TRBV9, the J gene TRBJ1-6, with 9 bases identical to TRBD1. The V gene end was trimmed by 1 base and the J gene end by 7 bases; junction bases not matched to a gene: 6. Germline-derived CDR1 and CDR2 are SGDLS and YYNGEE. The CDR3 spans 16 residues. The chain's CDR3 is CASSVLGQGLNSPLHF. The DNA of the CDR3 is TGTGCCAGCAGCGTACTCGGACAGGGGCTAAATTCACCCCTCCACTTT. The whole variable domain, filled in from reference TRBV9 and TRBJ1-6, reads DSGVTQTPKHLITATGQRVTLRCSPRSGDLSVYWYQQSLDQGLQFLIQYYNGEERAKGNILERFSAQQFPDLHSELNLSSLELGDSALYFCASSVLGQGLNSPLHFGNGTRLTVT.

This chain uses TRBV14 with TRBJ2-5; D not certain. Germline V gene sequence: CDR1 SGHDN, CDR2 FVKESK. This CDR3 contains 13 residues. Trimming took off 0 bases at V and 5 bases at J, with 7 bases between the two ends. As DNA, the CDR3 is TGTGCCAGCAGCCAAGACGTCCGCGAGACCCAGTACTTC. Its translation: CASSQDVRETQYF.

This clonotype came up a few times. The J gene is TRBJ2-1, the V gene TRBV15; D gene unclear. CDR1 and CDR2 (germline): LNHNV, YYDKDF (reference sequence). With 0 bases removed from V and 7 bases from J, the gap between germline ends came to 10 bases. The CDR3 length is 14 residues. CDR3 amino acids: CATSRDRAANEQFF. The CDR3 DNA follows: TGTGCCACCAGCAGAGATAGGGCCGCAAATGAGCAGTTCTTC.

This clonotype was seen a handful of times. The chain links TRBV3-1 to TRBJ2-7; TRBD2 aligns across 7 bases. The CDR3 is made up of 15 amino acids. V shed 2 bases, J shed 6 bases, and the junction held 10 bases outside the gene matches. Per germline, CDR1 LGHDT and CDR2 YNNKEL (reference sequence). CDR3 sequence reads: CASSQSPRGESEQYF. CDR3 in DNA: TGTGCCAGCAGCCAATCGCCCCGGGGGGAGTCCGAGCAGTACTTC.

There are a few counts of this clonotype. The rearrangement uses TRBV2 and TRBJ2-7; TRBD1 aligns across 8 bases. Germline V CDR1 and CDR2: SNHLY, FYNNEI. This CDR3 has 14 amino acids. The V gene end was trimmed by 5 bases and the J gene end by 3 bases; junction bases not matched to a gene: 6. This CDR3 reads CASSQRGQDYEQYF. CDR3 bases: TGTGCCAGCAGTCAAAGGGGACAGGACTACGAGCAGTACTTC.

The rearrangement uses TRBV20-1 and TRBJ2-3; D is unclear. The CDR3 is made up of 12 amino acids. The V gene lost 7 bases and the J gene lost 1 base, with 9 bases spanning the gap. The germline V gene encodes CDR1 DFQATT and CDR2 SNEGSKA (reference sequence). For the CDR3, the DNA is TGCAGTGTTAAGTATGGCACAGATACGCAGTATTTT. It specifies CSVKYGTDTQYF.

The chain joins TRBV12-3 or TRBV12-4 to TRBJ2-2, with 13 bases lining up with TRBD2. The CDR3 runs 16 residues. V lost 5 bases, J lost 7 bases, and 7 bases stayed unmatched. The CDR3 sequence is CASSPRTSGGVGELFF. CDR3 bases: TGTGCCAGCAGTCCCCGGACTAGCGGGGGTGTCGGGGAGCTGTTTTTT.

This chain connects TRBV11-2 to TRBJ2-5; no definite D call. This CDR3 is 14 amino acids long. The germline V and J ends were trimmed by 10 bases and 2 bases, with 17 bases remaining between them. The germline gives CDR1 SGHAT, CDR2 FQNNGV. The CDR3 DNA reads TGTGCCACCGCTAAGATGGGGAAACAAGAGACCCAGTACTTC. Protein: CATAKMGKQETQYF.

The V call is TRBV6-2 or TRBV6-3, the J call TRBJ2-7; tentative D call: TRBD1 (5 bases). CDR3 length: 15 amino acids. V gave up 5 bases and J gave up 4 bases, with 18 bases separating them. CDR1 is MNHEY, CDR2 SVGEGT, per germline. CDR3 loop: CASSLDGHAFYEQYF. CDR3 in DNA: TGTGCCAGCAGTCTAGATGGACATGCCTTTTACGAGCAGTACTTC.

J is TRBJ2-4 and V is TRBV3-1, with a tentative D call TRBD2 (5 bases). V was cut by 0 bases and J by 1 base, with 10 bases left in between. Germline-derived CDR1 and CDR2 are LGHDT and YNNKEL (reference sequence). This CDR3 is built from 16 residues. CDR3 nucleotide sequence: TGTGCCAGCAGCCAAGACCGGGGTAAGGCCAAAAACATTCAGTACTTC. As protein: CASSQDRGKAKNIQYF.